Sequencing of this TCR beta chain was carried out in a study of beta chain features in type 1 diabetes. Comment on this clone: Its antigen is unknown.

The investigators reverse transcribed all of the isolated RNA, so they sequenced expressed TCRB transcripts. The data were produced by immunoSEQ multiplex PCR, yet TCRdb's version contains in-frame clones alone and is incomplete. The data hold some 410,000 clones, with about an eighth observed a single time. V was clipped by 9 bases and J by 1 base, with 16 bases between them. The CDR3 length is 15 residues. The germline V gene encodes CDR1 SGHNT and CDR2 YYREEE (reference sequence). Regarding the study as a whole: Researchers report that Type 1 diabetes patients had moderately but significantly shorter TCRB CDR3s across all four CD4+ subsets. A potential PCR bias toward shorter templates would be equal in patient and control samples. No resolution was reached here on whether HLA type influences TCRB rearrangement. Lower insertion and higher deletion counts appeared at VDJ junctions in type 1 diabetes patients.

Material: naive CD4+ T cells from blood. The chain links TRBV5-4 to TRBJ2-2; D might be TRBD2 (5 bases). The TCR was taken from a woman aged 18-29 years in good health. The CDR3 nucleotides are TGTGCCACCCAGAGGGAGCAGAGGAACACCGGGGAGCTGTTTTTT. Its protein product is CATQREQRNTGELFF.